This TCR beta chain was retrieved from a study of OX40 agonist ivuxolimab in advanced cancers. Germline-derived CDR1 and CDR2 are SQVTM and ANQGSEA. The V and J ends lost 2 bases and 6 bases respectively, with 13 bases between them. There are 13 residues in the CDR3. Some clones are missing from TCRdb's copy, which holds only in-frame ones; the method was immunoSEQ multiplex PCR. The sample lists 53,000 or so clones, approximately 91% occurring once. With respect to this clone: Antigen: not known.

Study conclusions and caveats: Blood T cells, both CD4+ and CD8+, expanded clonally by week 6 at 0.1 to 3.0 mg/kg.

This sample comprised CD4+ or CD8+ T cells sorted from blood, obtained in a trial of the OX40 agonist ivuxolimab. This TCR derives from an adult with an advanced solid tumor such as melanoma, head and neck, liver or kidney cancer. The rearrangement uses TRBV29-1 and TRBJ1-2; a possible D gene is TRBD1 (6 bases). CDR3 residues: CSVELGAGHGYTF. CDR3 DNA sequence: TGCAGCGTTGAATTGGGGGCGGGTCATGGCTACACCTTC.